This T cell receptor beta chain was recorded in a study of blood T cell repertoires in COVID-19. Study in general: T cells, B-cell-depleted T cells, or PBMCs supplied cDNA or gDNA.

The CDR3 is 14 residues long. V lost 4 bases to trimming and J lost 5 bases; unmatched junction nucleotides: 6. CDR1 and CDR2 from the germline V gene are LNHDA and SQIVND (reference sequence). Assay used: immunoSEQ multiplex PCR; TCRdb lists only in-frame clones, some missing. The sample carries some 70,000 clones, more than 65% recorded once. The sequence came from a woman in her 50s with acute or convalescent COVID-19. The sequenced sample consisted of peripheral blood. The gene calls are TRBV19 and TRBJ1-1; 8 bases fit TRBD1. The CDR3 DNA is TGTGCCAGTAGTACAACACGACAGGGGACTGAAGCTTTCTTT. Its protein product is CASSTTRQGTEAFF.